In its sample, the clone carrying this T cell receptor (beta chain) was seen a few times. The target antigen is unknown. This sample stems from a study of beta chain features in type 1 diabetes. Findings and caveats of the study: Shortening of TCRB CDR3s, moderate but significant, appeared in all four CD4+ subsets of Type 1 diabetes patients.

V gave up 7 bases and J gave up 6 bases; unmatched junction bases: 9. This CDR3 is 15 amino acids long. Germline V gene lookup returns CDR1 ENHRY and CDR2 SYGVKD. Stem cell-like memory, regulatory, central memory and naive CD4+ cells were sorted via CD45RO/CCR7/CD25/CD127/CD95/CD27. cDNA synthesis used the whole RNA isolate, giving expressed TCRB sequences. Generated by immunoSEQ multiplex PCR, the TCRdb table keeps only in-frame clones and is missing some. The top ten clones hold roughly 0.017% of a sample with over 200,000 clones, 11% of them seen once. This TCR derives from a man aged 30 to 39 with type 1 diabetes. This chain connects TRBV10-3 to TRBJ2-3; 11 bases map to TRBD2. The source material was naive CD4+ T cells from blood. CDR3 region: CAIKEVAGGRDTQYF. DNA for the CDR3: TGTGCCATCAAGGAGGTAGCGGGGGGGCGTGATACGCAGTATTTT.